This is a list of T cell receptor beta chains from one sample in a study of blood T cell repertoires in COVID-19. Clones were sequenced by immunoSEQ multiplex PCR, and TCRdb holds only the in-frame ones, with some missing. The profile shows 300,000 or so clones, over 75% of them singletons. Sequencing was performed on PBMCs or T cells enriched from blood (not recorded which). All receptors come from a woman in her twenties or thirties who had recovered from COVID-19. Both conserved end residues are part of each CDR3. A D gene is named only where the DNA matches it firmly. Only part of the rows carry a size: once, few, many, or a class if the clone is expanded.

v_call	d_call	j_call	clone_size	cdr3_nt	cdr3_aa
TRBV30	NA	TRBJ1-2	NA	TGTGCCTGGAGTGTACGACAGGTTAACTATGGCTACACCTTC	CAWSVRQVNYGYTF
TRBV5-8	TRBD1	TRBJ1-5	NA	TGTGCCAGCAGCAGGGGGACAGTTAGCAATCAGCCCCAGCATTTT	CASSRGTVSNQPQHF
TRBV6-5	TRBD2	TRBJ2-2	NA	TGTGCCAGCAGGGGGAGGGTCAACACCGGGGAGCTGTTTTTT	CASRGRVNTGELFF
TRBV5-4	NA	TRBJ1-1	once	TGTGCCAGCAGCACCGGAAAGGGGACTGAAGCTTTCTTT	CASSTGKGTEAFF
TRBV6-6	NA	TRBJ2-3	NA	TGTGCCAGCAGTTACCGTCAGGAACCAGATACGCAGTATTTT	CASSYRQEPDTQYF
TRBV7-7	TRBD1	TRBJ1-4	NA	TGTGCCAGCAGCACAGACAGGGGCGGGAAACTGTTTTTT	CASSTDRGGKLFF
TRBV19	NA	TRBJ1-1	NA	TGTGCCAGTAGTCCTTCGGGGAACACTGAAGCTTTCTTT	CASSPSGNTEAFF
TRBV2	TRBD1	TRBJ1-4	NA	TGTGCCAGCAGTCTACAGGGGACTAATGAAAAACTGTTTTTT	CASSLQGTNEKLFF
TRBV7-9	NA	TRBJ1-4	NA	TGTGCCAGCAGCCCCCCGGGTAATGAAAAACTGTTTTTT	CASSPPGNEKLFF
TRBV4-3	TRBD2	TRBJ2-3	NA	TGCGCCAGCAGCCAATTAGCGGGGGGGGCCCAAAAGTATTTT	CASSQLAGGAQKYF
TRBV7-2	NA	TRBJ2-1	NA	TGTGCCAGCAGCTTCGAACCCAGGGTGAATGAGCAGTTCTTC	CASSFEPRVNEQFF
TRBV11-2	NA	TRBJ2-2	NA	TGTGCCAGCAGCTACGGGATTACGAACACCGGGGAGCTGTTTTTT	CASSYGITNTGELFF
TRBV6-2/TRBV6-3	NA	TRBJ2-3	NA	TGTGCCAGCAGTTACGGGGAGCTTACCACAGATACGCAGTATTTT	CASSYGELTTDTQYF
TRBV11-2	NA	TRBJ2-7	few	TGTGCCAGCAGCTGGGATTGGGGAGGCGAGCAGTACTTC	CASSWDWGGEQYF
TRBV28	NA	TRBJ1-1	NA	TGTGCCAGCAGCTTCGGGCAGGGGCACACTGAAGCTTTCTTT	CASSFGQGHTEAFF
TRBV10-2	TRBD1	TRBJ2-7	NA	TGCGCCAGCAGTGAGGGAACAGGGGTTCGCCACGAGCAGTACTTC	CASSEGTGVRHEQYF
TRBV27	NA	TRBJ1-5	few	TGTGCCAGCGGGGCGTTACAGGGAGCTCAGCCCCAGCATTTT	CASGALQGAQPQHF
TRBV28	NA	TRBJ1-3	many	TGTGCCAGCAGTTCTACCCAGACAGACAGAACTGGAAACACCATATATTTT	CASSSTQTDRTGNTIYF
TRBV6-2/TRBV6-3	TRBD1	TRBJ1-2	NA	TGTGCCAGCAGCCAAAGGACAGGGGGCGTCAATGGCTACACCTTC	CASSQRTGGVNGYTF
TRBV28	NA	TRBJ1-2	NA	TGTGCCAGCAGTGTGTCAGGGGTGGAGAACTATGGCTACACCTTC	CASSVSGVENYGYTF
TRBV27	NA	TRBJ1-6	NA	TGTGCCAGCAGCGTCGGACAGACGAATTCACCCCTCCACTTT	CASSVGQTNSPLHF
TRBV29-1	NA	TRBJ2-1	NA	TGCAGCGTTGTCCCTTTGTGGAGCAGTAGCAACAATGAGCAGTTCTTC	CSVVPLWSSSNNEQFF
TRBV7-8	NA	TRBJ2-1	NA	TGTGCCAGCAGCTTAGACAGAAACAATGAGCAGTTCTTC	CASSLDRNNEQFF
TRBV6-6	NA	TRBJ1-2	NA	TGTGCCAGCAGCACAGACAGGACGAACTATGGCTACACCTTC	CASSTDRTNYGYTF
TRBV6-5	TRBD1	TRBJ1-2	NA	TGTGCCAGCAGTTCTGGACAGGCCCTCTATGGCTACACCTTC	CASSSGQALYGYTF
TRBV28	TRBD1	TRBJ2-1	NA	TGTGCCAGCAGTTCTCAAACAGGGGTAAGCTCCTACAATGAGCAGTTCTTC	CASSSQTGVSSYNEQFF
TRBV21-1	NA	TRBJ1-1	NA	TGTGCCAGCAGCAAAGTAAGGAGCAACAACACTGAAGCTTTCTTT	CASSKVRSNNTEAFF
TRBV7-6	NA	TRBJ2-1	once	TGTGCCAGCAGCTTAGCGGAGTTAGGCTACAATGAGCAGTTCTTC	CASSLAELGYNEQFF